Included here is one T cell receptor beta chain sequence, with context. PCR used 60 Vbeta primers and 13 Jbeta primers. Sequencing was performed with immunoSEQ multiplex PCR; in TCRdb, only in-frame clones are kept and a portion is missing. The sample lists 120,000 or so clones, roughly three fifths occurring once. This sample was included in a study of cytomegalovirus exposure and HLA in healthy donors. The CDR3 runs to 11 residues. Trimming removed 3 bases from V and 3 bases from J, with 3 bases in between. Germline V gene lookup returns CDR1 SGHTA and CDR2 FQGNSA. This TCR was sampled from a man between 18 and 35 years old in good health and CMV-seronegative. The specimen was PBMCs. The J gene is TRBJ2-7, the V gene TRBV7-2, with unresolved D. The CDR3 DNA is TGTGCCAGCAGCTTCAACTACGAGCAGTACTTC. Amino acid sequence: CASSFNYEQYF.